This T cell receptor (beta chain) was sequenced during a study of cytomegalovirus exposure and HLA in healthy donors. The CDR3 is 15 amino acids. Germline V lookup: CDR1 SGHNT, CDR2 YYREEE (reference sequence). Study outcomes and limitations: One variant, a missense change in DCLRE1C, was linked in a later analysis to TCR beta V- and J-gene trimming.

Donors were nominally healthy when sampled, though unrecorded immune exposures were likely. About this clone: Its matching antigen is unknown. The junction departs from the called germline gene at one end, perhaps through a read error.

The PCR contained 60 Vbeta and 13 Jbeta primers. Authors' methods: About 11 million of 70 million to 80 million unique TCR beta chains were shared, per a later count. The repertoire was sequenced with immunoSEQ multiplex PCR; TCRdb's copy has only in-frame clones and lacks some. D and trimming were read from the DNA, whereas the V and J calls and clone size are those reported in that table. Among over 120,000 clones listed, over 70% were seen once. This clonotype was sampled from a man aged 35-49 years in good health and CMV-seronegative. V usage is TRBV5-4 and J usage is TRBJ1-4; D call uncertain. The sample comprised PBMCs. The CDR3 sequence: CASSQDTSPIEKLFF. The CDR3 coding sequence is TGCGCCAGCAGCCAAGATACTAGTCCCATTGAAAAACTGTTTTTT.